The present entry profiles one T cell receptor (beta chain) with its context. Its antigen remains unidentified. No per-base quality is available; no much larger clone lies one base away. This sample stems from a study of radiotherapy plus CTLA-4 blockade in lung cancer (dated by TCRdb to 2016 to 2019). About the study as a whole: Objective responses were observed in 15% to 20% of enrolled patients, and disease control was achieved in 25% to 35%.

Focal radiation therapy combined with CTLA-4 blockade (ipilimumab) was tested in patients with chemo-refractory metastatic non-small-cell lung cancer. Study-wide findings and limitations: The strongest predictors of response were reported to be early dynamic shifts in blood T cell clones along with a rise in serum interferon-beta following radiation. After treatment with radiotherapy and ipilimumab, TCR clones that originated in tumors expanded in peripheral blood.

According to the germline V gene (reference sequence), CDR1 reads GTSNPN and CDR2 reads SVGIG. The trim is 0 bases for V and 6 bases for J, with a gap of 14 bases between the germline ends. The CDR3, cysteine through phenylalanine, is 14 amino acids long. The read is trimmed to its CDR3 DNA, 42 bases read in frame from base 1. Receptor libraries were prepared by the immunoSEQ multiplex PCR assay. Entries here come from immuneACCESS through TCRdb and include only in-frame sequences with V and J called. Some clones fail to appear in such tables; in the studies checked, an unresolved V gene covers under half of the shortfall, and the cause of the remainder is unknown. The sample profile shows tens of thousands of clones; 70% to 80% of them were found once. About 9.1% of the sample goes to the ten largest clones.

Sequenced material: peripheral blood, taken from a patient treated with radiotherapy plus ipilimumab. The clonotype originates from a human donor with non-small cell lung cancer who had a complete response to radiotherapy plus ipilimumab. The sequence is built from TRBV30 and TRBJ1-2; the D gene remains uncertain. CDR3 loop: CAWSVGQEGDGYTF. The bases are TGTGCCTGGAGTGTAGGCCAGGAGGGTGATGGCTACACCTTC.